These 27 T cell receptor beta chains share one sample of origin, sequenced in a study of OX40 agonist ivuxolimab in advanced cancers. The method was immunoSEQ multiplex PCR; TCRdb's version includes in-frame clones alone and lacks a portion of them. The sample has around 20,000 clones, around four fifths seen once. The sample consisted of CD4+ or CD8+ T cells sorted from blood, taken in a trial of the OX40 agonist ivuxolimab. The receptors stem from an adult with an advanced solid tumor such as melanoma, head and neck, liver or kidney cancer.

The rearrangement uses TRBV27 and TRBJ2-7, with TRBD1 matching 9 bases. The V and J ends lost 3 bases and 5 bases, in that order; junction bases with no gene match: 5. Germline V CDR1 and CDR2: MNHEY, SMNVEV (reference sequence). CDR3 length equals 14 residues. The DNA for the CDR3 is TGTGCCAGCAGTTTGGCCGGGACAGGGCACGAGCAGTACTTC. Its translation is CASSLAGTGHEQYF.

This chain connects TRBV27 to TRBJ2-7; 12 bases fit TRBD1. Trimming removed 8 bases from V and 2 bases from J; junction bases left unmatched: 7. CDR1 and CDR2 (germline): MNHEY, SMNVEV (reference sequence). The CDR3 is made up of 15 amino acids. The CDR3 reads CASGDRGLYTYEQYF. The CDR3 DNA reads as TGTGCCAGCGGGGACAGGGGGCTCTACACCTACGAGCAGTACTTC.

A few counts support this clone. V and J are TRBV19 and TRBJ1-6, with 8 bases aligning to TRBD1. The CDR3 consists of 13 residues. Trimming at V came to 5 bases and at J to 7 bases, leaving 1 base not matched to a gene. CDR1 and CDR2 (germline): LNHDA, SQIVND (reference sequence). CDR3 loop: CASSQGANSPLHF. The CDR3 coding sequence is TGTGCCAGTAGTCAGGGGGCAAATTCACCCCTCCACTTT.

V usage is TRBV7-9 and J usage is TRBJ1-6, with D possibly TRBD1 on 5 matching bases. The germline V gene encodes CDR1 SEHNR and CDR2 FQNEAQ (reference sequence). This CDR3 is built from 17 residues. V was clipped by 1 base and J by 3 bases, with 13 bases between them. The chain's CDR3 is CASSLGDLKIYNSPLHF. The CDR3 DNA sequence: TGTGCCAGCAGCTTAGGGGACTTAAAGATCTATAATTCACCCCTCCACTTT.

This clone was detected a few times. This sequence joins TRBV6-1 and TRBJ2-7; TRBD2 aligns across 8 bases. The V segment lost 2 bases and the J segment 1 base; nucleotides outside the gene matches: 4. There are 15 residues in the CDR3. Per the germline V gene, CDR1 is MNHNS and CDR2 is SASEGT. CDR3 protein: CASSELAGGSYEQYF. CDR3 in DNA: TGTGCCAGCAGTGAACTGGCGGGGGGATCCTACGAGCAGTACTTC.

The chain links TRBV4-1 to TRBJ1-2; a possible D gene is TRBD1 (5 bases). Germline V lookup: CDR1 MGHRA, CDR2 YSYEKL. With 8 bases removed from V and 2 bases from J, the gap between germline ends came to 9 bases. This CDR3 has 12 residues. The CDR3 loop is CASSGPNYGYTF. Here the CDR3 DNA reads TGCGCCAGCTCGGGACCGAACTATGGCTACACCTTC.

The CDR3 DNA sequence: TGTGCCAGCAGCTTATTGTCTCAGGGGGCCTACGAGCAGTACTTC. Its translation: CASSLLSQGAYEQYF. V gene TRBV7-9 combines with J gene TRBJ2-7; 7 positions agree with TRBD1. Germline CDR1 SEHNR, CDR2 FQNEAQ (reference sequence). The CDR3 is made up of 15 amino acids. V was pared by 2 bases and J by 2 bases, with 6 bases of the junction left unmatched.

CDR3 region: CASSLAQIYGYTF. The CDR3 nucleotides are TGTGCCAGCAGCCTGGCCCAAATCTATGGCTACACCTTC. This chain joins TRBV7-9 and TRBJ1-2; D unclear. Trimming left V 5 bases short and J 4 bases short, with 11 bases between. Germline CDR1 SEHNR, CDR2 FQNEAQ (reference sequence). The CDR3 is made up of 13 amino acids.

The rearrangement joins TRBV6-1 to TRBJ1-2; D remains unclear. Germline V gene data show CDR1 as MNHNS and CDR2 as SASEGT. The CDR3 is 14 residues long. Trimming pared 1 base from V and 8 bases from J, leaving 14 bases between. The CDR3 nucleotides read TGTGCCAGCAGTGAAGGGGCAGGCGGCGACGGCTACACCTTC. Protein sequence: CASSEGAGGDGYTF.

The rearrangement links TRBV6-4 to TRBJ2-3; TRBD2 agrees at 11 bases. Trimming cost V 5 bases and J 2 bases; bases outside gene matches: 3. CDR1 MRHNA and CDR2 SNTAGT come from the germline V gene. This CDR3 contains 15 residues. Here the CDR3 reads CASSPLAGATDTQYF. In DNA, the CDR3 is TGTGCCAGCAGTCCACTAGCGGGGGCCACAGATACGCAGTATTTT.

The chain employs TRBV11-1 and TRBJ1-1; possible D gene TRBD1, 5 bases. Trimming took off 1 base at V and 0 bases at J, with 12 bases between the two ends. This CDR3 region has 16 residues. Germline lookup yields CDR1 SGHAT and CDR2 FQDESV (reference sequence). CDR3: CASSLVGTLMNTEAFF. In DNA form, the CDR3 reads TGTGCCAGCAGCTTAGTCGGGACTTTAATGAACACTGAAGCTTTCTTT.

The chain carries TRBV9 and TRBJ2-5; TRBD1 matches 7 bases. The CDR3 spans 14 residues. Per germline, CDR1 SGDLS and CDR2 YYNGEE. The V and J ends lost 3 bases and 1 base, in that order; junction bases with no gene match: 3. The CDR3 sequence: CASSAGDSQETQYF. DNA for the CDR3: TGTGCCAGCAGCGCCGGGGACAGCCAAGAGACCCAGTACTTC.

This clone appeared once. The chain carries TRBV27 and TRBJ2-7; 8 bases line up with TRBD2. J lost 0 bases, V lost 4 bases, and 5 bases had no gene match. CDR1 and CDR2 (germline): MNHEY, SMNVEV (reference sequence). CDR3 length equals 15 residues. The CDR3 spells CASSWTSSSSYEQYF. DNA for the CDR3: TGTGCCAGCAGTTGGACTAGCTCGAGCTCCTACGAGCAGTACTTC.

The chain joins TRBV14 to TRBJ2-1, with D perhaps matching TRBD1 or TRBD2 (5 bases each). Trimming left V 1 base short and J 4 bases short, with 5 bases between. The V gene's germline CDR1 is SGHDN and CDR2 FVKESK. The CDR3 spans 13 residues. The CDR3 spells CASSQGGYNEQFF. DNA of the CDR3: TGTGCCAGCAGCCAAGGGGGGTACAATGAGCAGTTCTTC.

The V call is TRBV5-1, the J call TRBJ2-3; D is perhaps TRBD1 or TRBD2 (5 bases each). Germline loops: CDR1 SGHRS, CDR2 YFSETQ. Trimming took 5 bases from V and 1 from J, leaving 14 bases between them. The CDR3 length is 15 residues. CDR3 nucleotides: TGCGCCAGCAGAGGGACCCCTGGGGGCACAGATACGCAGTATTTT. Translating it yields CASRGTPGGTDTQYF.

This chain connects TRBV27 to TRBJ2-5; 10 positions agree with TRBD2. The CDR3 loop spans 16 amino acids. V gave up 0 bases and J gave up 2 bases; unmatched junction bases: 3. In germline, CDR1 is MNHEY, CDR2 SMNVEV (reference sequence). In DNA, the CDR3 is TGTGCCAGCAGTTTATCTCCACTAGCGGGGCAAGAGACCCAGTACTTC. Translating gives CASSLSPLAGQETQYF.

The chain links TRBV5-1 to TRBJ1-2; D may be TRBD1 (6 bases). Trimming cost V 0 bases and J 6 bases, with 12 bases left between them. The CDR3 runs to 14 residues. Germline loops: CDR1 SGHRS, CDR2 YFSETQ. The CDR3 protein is CASSLGVGADGYTF. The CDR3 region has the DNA TGCGCCAGCAGCTTGGGAGTGGGGGCAGATGGCTACACCTTC.

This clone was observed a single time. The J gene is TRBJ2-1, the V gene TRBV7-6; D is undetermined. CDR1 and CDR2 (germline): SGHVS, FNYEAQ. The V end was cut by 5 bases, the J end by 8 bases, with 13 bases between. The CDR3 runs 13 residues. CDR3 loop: CASSTSARHEQFF. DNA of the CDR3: TGTGCCAGCAGCACTTCGGCCCGACATGAGCAGTTCTTC. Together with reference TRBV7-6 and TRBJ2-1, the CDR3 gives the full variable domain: GAGVSQSPRYKVTKRGQDVALRCDPISGHVSLYWYRQALGQGPEFLTYFNYEAQQDKSGLPNDRFSAERPEGSISTLTIQRTEQRDSAMYRCASSTSARHEQFFGPGTRLTVL.

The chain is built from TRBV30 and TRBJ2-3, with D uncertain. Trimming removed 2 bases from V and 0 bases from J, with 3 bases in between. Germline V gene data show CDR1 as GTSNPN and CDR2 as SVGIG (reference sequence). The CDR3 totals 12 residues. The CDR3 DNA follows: TGTGCCTGGAGTAGGAGCACAGATACGCAGTATTTT. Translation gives CAWSRSTDTQYF.

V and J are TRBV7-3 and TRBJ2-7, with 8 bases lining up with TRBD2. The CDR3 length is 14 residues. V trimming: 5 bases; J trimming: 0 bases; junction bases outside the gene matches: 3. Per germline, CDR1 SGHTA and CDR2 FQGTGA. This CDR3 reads CASSPSGSSYEQYF. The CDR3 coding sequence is TGTGCCAGCAGCCCGAGCGGGAGCTCCTACGAGCAGTACTTC.

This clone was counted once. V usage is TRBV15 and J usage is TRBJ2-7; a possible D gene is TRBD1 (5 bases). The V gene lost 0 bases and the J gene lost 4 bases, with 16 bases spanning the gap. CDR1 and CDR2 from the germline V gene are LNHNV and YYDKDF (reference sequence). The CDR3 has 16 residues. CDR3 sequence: CATSRDHGGRVYEQYF. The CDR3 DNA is TGTGCCACCAGCAGAGACCATGGTGGCAGGGTGTACGAGCAGTACTTC. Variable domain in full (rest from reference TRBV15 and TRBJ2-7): DAMVIQNPRYQVTQFGKPVTLSCSQTLNHNVMYWYQQKSSQAPKLLFHYYDKDFNNEADTPDNFQSRRPNTSFCFLDIRSPGLGDTAMYLCATSRDHGGRVYEQYFGPGTRLTVT.

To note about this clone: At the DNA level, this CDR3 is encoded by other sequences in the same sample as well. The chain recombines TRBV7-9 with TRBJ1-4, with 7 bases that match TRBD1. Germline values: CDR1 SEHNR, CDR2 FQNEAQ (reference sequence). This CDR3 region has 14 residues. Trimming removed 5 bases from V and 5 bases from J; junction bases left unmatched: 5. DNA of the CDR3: TGTGCCAGCAGCCCAGGGACAGAGAATGAAAAACTGTTTTTT. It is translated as CASSPGTENEKLFF.

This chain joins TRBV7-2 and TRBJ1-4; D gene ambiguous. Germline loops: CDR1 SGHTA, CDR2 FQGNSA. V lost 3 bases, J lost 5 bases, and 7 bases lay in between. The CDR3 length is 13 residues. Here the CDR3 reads CASSFLVNEKLFF. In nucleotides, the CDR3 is TGTGCCAGCAGCTTTCTGGTAAATGAAAAACTGTTTTTT.

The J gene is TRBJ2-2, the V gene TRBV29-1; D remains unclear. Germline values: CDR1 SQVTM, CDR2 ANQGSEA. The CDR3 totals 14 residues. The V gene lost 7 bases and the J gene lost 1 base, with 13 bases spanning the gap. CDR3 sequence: CSAPLKGNTGELFF. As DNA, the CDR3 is TGCAGCGCCCCCCTGAAGGGGAACACCGGGGAGCTGTTTTTT.

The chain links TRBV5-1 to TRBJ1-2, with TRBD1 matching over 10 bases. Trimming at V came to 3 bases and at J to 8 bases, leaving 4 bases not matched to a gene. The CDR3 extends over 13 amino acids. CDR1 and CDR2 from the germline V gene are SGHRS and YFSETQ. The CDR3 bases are TGCGCCAGCAGCTCCGGACAGGGGGACGGCTACACCTTC. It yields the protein CASSSGQGDGYTF.

CDR3 in amino acids: CASSPGTVYEQYF. The CDR3 DNA sequence: TGTGCCAGCTCACCAGGGACAGTCTACGAGCAGTACTTC. The rearrangement uses TRBV18 and TRBJ2-7; 7 bases match TRBD1. V dropped 2 bases and J dropped 3; count of bases not matched to a gene: 1. CDR3 size: 13 residues. Germline V gives CDR1 KGHSH, CDR2 LQKENI.

The chain's CDR3 is CASSLVGAGGYEQYF. The DNA of the CDR3 is TGTGCCAGCAGCTTGGTGGGTGCGGGGGGCTACGAGCAGTACTTC. The V and J genes are TRBV11-2 and TRBJ2-5; 8 bases fit TRBD2. The DNA end favors TRBJ2-7, so the J call may be wrong. The CDR3 has 15 residues. CDR1 and CDR2 from the germline V gene are SGHAT and FQNNGV.